One and the same sample provided the 18 T cell receptor beta chains below, sequenced in a study of monozygotic twins with inflammatory bowel disease. No DNA is given; TCRdb re-called the 5' RACE reads and lists each CDR3 protein once. This table holds about 350,000 distinct CDR3 sequences. Specimen: blood. The receptors were sampled from a human donor with ulcerative colitis or Crohn's disease, or a healthy co-twin of an affected twin (not recorded which).

The chain links TRBV12-3 or TRBV12-4 to TRBJ2-7; TCRdb's D call of TRBD1 is untestable without DNA. The CDR3 covers 15 residues. The chain's CDR3 is CASSPNTGGIDEQYF.

The chain's CDR3 is CASSLDVGGSTDTQYF. This chain links TRBV5-4 with TRBJ2-3; TCRdb's D gene call, TRBD2, goes unchecked for lack of DNA. This CDR3 comprises 16 residues. The V gene's germline CDR1 is SGHNT and CDR2 YYREEE (reference sequence).

This rearrangement joins TRBV6-1 to TRBJ2-3. Germline CDR1 reads MNHNS; CDR2 reads SASEGT. CDR3 length: 14 residues. The CDR3 loop reads CASRVAEATDTQYF.

The chain combines TRBV11-2 with TRBJ2-7; TCRdb's D gene call, TRBD1, goes unchecked for lack of DNA. In germline, CDR1 is SGHAT, CDR2 FQNNGV. The CDR3 covers 13 residues. The CDR3 sequence: CASGGQGAFEQYF.

J is TRBJ2-1 and V is TRBV25-1. The germline gives CDR1 MGHDK, CDR2 SYGVNS. This CDR3 is built from 17 residues. This CDR3 reads CASSERSWVLESNEQFF.

This chain connects TRBV6-2 or TRBV6-3 to TRBJ2-3; TCRdb picks TRBD2, but there is no DNA to check that call. The CDR3 covers 15 residues. CDR1 is MNHEY, CDR2 SVGEGT, per germline. CDR3 amino acids: CASRPSGAQTHTQYF.

The V gene is TRBV10-3, the J gene TRBJ1-1. The germline gives CDR1 ENHRY, CDR2 SYGVKD. The CDR3 has 14 amino acids. CDR3 protein: CAISEYQMNTEAFF.

This chain's CDR3 is CASRATDTQYF. This rearrangement joins TRBV28 to TRBJ2-3. The CDR3 length is 11 residues. Germline CDR1 is MDHEN and CDR2 is SYDVKM.

This chain links TRBV28 with TRBJ2-2; TCRdb calls TRBD2, which cannot be checked without DNA. The CDR3 sequence is 16 residues long. Germline CDR1 is MDHEN and CDR2 is SYDVKM. Here the CDR3 reads CASSLLAGSNTGELFF.

V and J are TRBV5-4 and TRBJ1-2. Per germline, CDR1 SGHNT and CDR2 YYREEE (reference sequence). The CDR3 runs to 15 residues. This CDR3 reads CASSPGGVANYGYTF.

V and J are TRBV15 and TRBJ1-6. The length of the CDR3 is 14 residues. Germline lookup yields CDR1 LNHNV and CDR2 YYDKDF (reference sequence). The CDR3 here is CATSRGLADSPLHF.

This rearrangement joins TRBV5-4 to TRBJ2-3; checking the TCRdb D call of TRBD1 is not possible without DNA. The CDR3 is 18 residues long. Germline V CDR1 and CDR2: SGHNT, YYREEE (reference sequence). The CDR3 protein is CASSPHPGPVSGTDTQYF. Full variable domain (missing parts from reference TRBV5-4 and TRBJ2-3): ETGVTQSPTHLIKTRGQQVTLRCSSQSGHNTVSWYQQALGQGPQFIFQYYREEENGRGNFPPRFSGLQFPNYSSELNVNALELDDSALYLCASSPHPGPVSGTDTQYFGPGTRLTVL.

The chain recombines TRBV4-1 with TRBJ2-1; TCRdb returns TRBD2, unconfirmable since there is no DNA. There are 14 residues in the CDR3. Germline CDR1 and CDR2: MGHRA and YSYEKL. CDR3 in amino acids: CASSQPGLANEQFF.

The genes are TRBV7-6 and TRBJ2-7; TCRdb selects TRBD2, and the lack of DNA leaves this call unchecked. Per the germline V gene, CDR1 is SGHVS and CDR2 is FNYEAQ. The CDR3 loop spans 19 amino acids. The CDR3 here is CASSFLPLVTGLAGLEQYF.

The V gene is TRBV10-2, the J gene TRBJ2-3; the TCRdb D gene call, TRBD2, has no DNA to confirm it. Per germline, CDR1 WSHSY and CDR2 SAAADI. This CDR3 is 21 amino acids long. This chain's CDR3 is CASSESLLLLYREGRADTQYF.

V is TRBV29-1 and J is TRBJ2-7; there is no DNA to check the TCRdb D call of TRBD2. CDR3 length equals 14 residues. CDR1 is SQVTM, CDR2 ANQGSEA, per germline. CDR3 residues: CSAETSGPSYEQYF.

V and J are TRBV20-1 and TRBJ2-7; TCRdb selects TRBD1, and the lack of DNA leaves this call unchecked. In germline, CDR1 is DFQATT, CDR2 SNEGSKA (reference sequence). The CDR3 extends over 12 amino acids. CDR3 region: CSAQDSSGEQYF.

This sequence joins TRBV24-1 and TRBJ2-2; the TRBD1 assignment by TCRdb is unverifiable without DNA. There are 17 residues in the CDR3. Germline values: CDR1 KGHDR, CDR2 SFDVKD. CDR3: CATSDPLPDRAGGELFF.